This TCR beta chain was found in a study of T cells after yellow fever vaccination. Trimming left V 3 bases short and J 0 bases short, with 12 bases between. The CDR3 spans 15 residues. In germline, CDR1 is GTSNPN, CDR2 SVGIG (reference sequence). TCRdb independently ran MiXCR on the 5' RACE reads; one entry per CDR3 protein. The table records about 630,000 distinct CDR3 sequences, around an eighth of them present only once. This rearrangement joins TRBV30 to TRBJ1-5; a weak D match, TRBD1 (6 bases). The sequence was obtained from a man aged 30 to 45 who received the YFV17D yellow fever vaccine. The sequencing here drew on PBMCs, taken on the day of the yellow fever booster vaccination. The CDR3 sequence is CAWRIQGGSNQPQHF. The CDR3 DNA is TGTGCCTGGAGAATACAGGGAGGTAGCAATCAGCCCCAGCATTTT.